The rows below give T cell receptor beta chains drawn from one sample of a study of blood T cell repertoires in COVID-19. Here immunoSEQ multiplex PCR was the method, and the copy in TCRdb shows in-frame clones only, minus some. Of 120,000 to 150,000 clones listed, around nine tenths were seen once; the top ten hold 1.2%. Sequenced: PBMCs or T cells enriched from blood (not recorded which). All receptors come from a woman younger than 45 with acute COVID-19. The CDR3 runs from the conserved cysteine through the conserved F or W. D genes are given only for firm matches. The size of a clone is reported for some rows only, either as once, few or many, or as a class for expanded clones.

TRBJ1-1	.	.	TRBV15	TGTGCCACCCGAGCCGGAGGTTTTTCACTGAACACTGAAGCTTTCTTT	CATRAGGFSLNTEAFF
TRBJ2-1	TRBD1	.	TRBV4-1	TGCGCCAGCAGGGATAACACGGGACAGGGGTACAATGAGCAGTTCTTC	CASRDNTGQGYNEQFF
TRBJ1-1	.	.	TRBV5-1	TGCGCCAGCAGCGATGATCCGGGACAAAGGAACACTGAAGCTTTCTTT	CASSDDPGQRNTEAFF
TRBJ2-5	TRBD2	.	TRBV7-2	TGTGCCAGCAGCCTCAGAGCGGGAGGGCCGGAGACCCAGTACTTC	CASSLRAGGPETQYF
TRBJ2-1	.	.	TRBV6-2/TRBV6-3	TGTGCCAGCAGTTACGTTATTAATGAGCAGTTCTTC	CASSYVINEQFF
TRBJ2-7	.	.	TRBV28	TGTGCCAGCAGTTTCAGGGGTGTTGGCTCCTACGAGCAGTACTTC	CASSFRGVGSYEQYF
TRBJ2-7	.	once	TRBV27	TGTGCCAGCAGACGAGCCGACAGGCTCGAGCAGTACTTC	CASRRADRLEQYF
TRBJ2-3	TRBD1	.	TRBV18	TGTGCCAGCCGTCTCACAGGGGCATCTAGGGCAGATACGCAGTATTTT	CASRLTGASRADTQYF
TRBJ2-1	.	.	TRBV5-1	TGCGCCAGCAGCTTGGAGAGCCTACGCTCCTACAATGAGCAGTTCTTC	CASSLESLRSYNEQFF
TRBJ2-7	.	.	TRBV5-1	TGCGCCAGCAGCTTTAGCGTCCCAGGGGACGAGCAGTACTTC	CASSFSVPGDEQYF
TRBJ2-2	TRBD1	.	TRBV5-8	TGTGCCAGCAGCTTCGCCGGGACAGCGAACACCGGGGAGCTGTTTTTT	CASSFAGTANTGELFF
TRBJ1-5	.	.	TRBV28	TGTGCCAGCAGTTCTCAGGTCCTTAGCAATCAGCCCCAGCATTTT	CASSSQVLSNQPQHF
TRBJ1-1	.	.	TRBV6-5	TGTGCCAGTATCTCCGGGGTCCCGAACACTGAAGCTTTCTTT	CASISGVPNTEAFF
TRBJ1-5	TRBD1	.	TRBV27	TGTGCCAGCACCCAGGACAGGCCGGGCGTCGGTCAGCCCCAGCATTTT	CASTQDRPGVGQPQHF
TRBJ2-7	TRBD1	.	TRBV28	TGTGCCAGCAGTTCTTTACAGGGGGCGCCCTACGAGCAGTACTTC	CASSSLQGAPYEQYF
TRBJ2-7	.	.	TRBV3-1/TRBV3-2	TGTGCCAGCAGCCAGAGAAGCGGCAGCTCCTACGAGCAGTACTTC	CASSQRSGSSYEQYF
TRBJ1-2	TRBD1	.	TRBV7-9	TGTGCCAGCAATACAGGGGACTATGGCTACACCTTC	CASNTGDYGYTF
TRBJ2-4	.	once	TRBV6-5	TGTGCCAGCAGGACGTTAACTGGGACTCCGTACATTCAGTACTTC	CASRTLTGTPYIQYF
TRBJ2-3	TRBD2	.	TRBV5-8	TGTGCCAGCAGCTTGATCGCGGGAGGGCCCCCAGATACGCAGTATTTT	CASSLIAGGPPDTQYF
TRBJ1-4	TRBD1	.	TRBV5-1	TGCGCCAGCAGCTTGGGCGCAGGGGGTGATGAAAAACTGTTTTTT	CASSLGAGGDEKLFF
TRBJ2-7	TRBD2	.	TRBV7-2	TGTGCCAGCAGCTTAGCGGGTTGGCGGGGGGGCTACGAGCAGTACTTC	CASSLAGWRGGYEQYF
TRBJ2-6	TRBD2	.	TRBV4-2	TGTGCCAGCAGCCAGGAGGGACTAGCGGCTGTCTCTGGGGCCAACGTCCTGACTTTC	CASSQEGLAAVSGANVLTF
TRBJ2-1	.	.	TRBV6-5	TGTGCCAGCCGAGGGATACAATACAATGAGCAGTTCTTC	CASRGIQYNEQFF
TRBJ2-5	.	.	TRBV10-3	TGTGCCATCAGTGACTCGCTGGGACTGCAAGAGACCCAGTACTTC	CAISDSLGLQETQYF
TRBJ2-5	TRBD1	.	TRBV15	TGTGCCACCAGCGTAGAAGGGTACAGGGGCCATCAAGAGACCCAGTACTTC	CATSVEGYRGHQETQYF
TRBJ2-1	TRBD2	.	TRBV9	TGTGCCAGCAGCGTAGATGGCGGGAGCTCCTACAATGAGCAGTTCTTC	CASSVDGGSSYNEQFF
TRBJ2-2	.	.	TRBV30	TGTGCCTGGAGTCTTAACACCGGGGAGCTGTTTTTT	CAWSLNTGELFF
TRBJ2-7	TRBD2	.	TRBV3-1/TRBV3-2	TGTGCCAGCACCCGAAGTTGGTTTAGCGGGAGCTACGAGCAGTACTTC	CASTRSWFSGSYEQYF
TRBJ1-4	.	.	TRBV2	TGTGCCAGCAGTGAGTGGGAGAACCTGATGAGCCCTGAAAAACTGTTTTTT	CASSEWENLMSPEKLFF
TRBJ2-3	TRBD2	.	TRBV9	TGTGCCAGCAGCGTAGCGGCCCCGGGACTAGCGGGAGATTCGGGCACAGATACGCAGTATTTT	CASSVAAPGLAGDSGTDTQYF
TRBJ2-1	.	few	TRBV7-2	TGTGCCAGCAGCTTGGAACCATTAGCGGAGCAGTTCTTC	CASSLEPLAEQFF
TRBJ1-2	TRBD1	.	TRBV28	TGTGCCAGCAGCCAGACAGGGGACGTCCCCTATGGCTACACCTTC	CASSQTGDVPYGYTF
TRBJ2-1	.	.	TRBV27	TGTGCCAGCAGTTTCAACTACAATGAGCAGTTCTTC	CASSFNYNEQFF
TRBJ2-1	TRBD1	.	TRBV5-1	TGCGCCAGCAGCGAGGGGACAGGACCTAATGAGCAGTTCTTC	CASSEGTGPNEQFF
TRBJ2-3	TRBD1	.	TRBV12-3/TRBV12-4	TGTGCCAGCAGCCAGTCGGGACAGGGTCTGAATTTT	CASSQSGQGLNF
TRBJ2-7	.	.	TRBV5-1	TGCGCCAGCAGGGGTAATCGAGGCGAGCAGTACTTC	CASRGNRGEQYF
TRBJ2-3	TRBD2	.	TRBV19	TGTGCCACAAAGGGACTAGCGGATAGCACAGATACGCAGTATTTT	CATKGLADSTDTQYF
TRBJ1-1	.	.	TRBV19	TGTGCCAGTAGATACGGACAGTCTTCGGGCAGGGAGAACACTGAAGCTTTCTTT	CASRYGQSSGRENTEAFF
TRBJ1-2	.	few	TRBV28	TGTGCCAGCAGTTTAGGGGCAGGGACTATGAGCTACACCTTC	CASSLGAGTMSYTF
TRBJ2-7	.	.	TRBV5-6	TGTGCCAGCAGCTTGGCCGGGCAGGGCTACGAGCAGTACTTC	CASSLAGQGYEQYF
TRBJ2-7	TRBD1	few	TRBV19	TGTGCCAGTAGGCGGCGATCCGGGACAGGCGTGGGTGAGCAGTACTTC	CASRRRSGTGVGEQYF
TRBJ2-2	TRBD2	.	TRBV12-3/TRBV12-4	TGTGCCAGCAGTTTACGGGAGGGCGGGGAGCTGTTTTTT	CASSLREGGELFF
TRBJ1-1	.	.	TRBV24-1	TGTGCCACCAGTGATTCAGGCGGGACCACTGAAGCTTTCTTT	CATSDSGGTTEAFF
TRBJ2-7	TRBD1	.	TRBV7-9	TGTGCCAGCAGTCGATCCGGGACAGGGGGGCACGAGCAGTACTTC	CASSRSGTGGHEQYF
TRBJ1-2	.	.	TRBV5-6	TGTGCCAGCAACCCGGCGCGTGACGGCGGGGTTAGAGGCTACACCTTC	CASNPARDGGVRGYTF